Below are 9 T cell receptor beta chains sequenced from a single sample in a study of control samples from healthy donors and cancer patients. TCRdb keeps only in-frame clones here, not all; method: immunoSEQ multiplex PCR. This table holds approximately 70,000 clones, roughly nine tenths found once. The sequenced sample was PBMCs. These TCRs come from a man between 60 and 75 years old with lung cancer.

The chain employs TRBV9 and TRBJ2-5, with D perhaps matching TRBD1 or TRBD2 (5 bases each). The V and J ends lost 3 bases and 4 bases respectively, with 22 bases between them. This CDR3 comprises 17 residues. Germline lookup yields CDR1 SGDLS and CDR2 YYNGEE. The CDR3 coding sequence is TGTGCCAGCAGCGCAACTCGGGGACGGGGTTCGGCAGAGACCCAGTACTTC. This encodes CASSATRGRGSAETQYF.

The chain has TRBV30 and TRBJ2-2; the match to TRBD1 covers 7 bases. This CDR3 comprises 15 residues. V shed 0 bases, J shed 3 bases, and the junction held 4 bases outside the gene matches. Germline CDR1 and CDR2: GTSNPN and SVGIG (reference sequence). CDR3 sequence: CAWSVRDRDTGELFF. In DNA form, the CDR3 reads TGTGCCTGGAGTGTCCGAGACAGGGACACCGGGGAGCTGTTTTTT. The complete variable domain, with remaining parts taken from reference TRBV30 and TRBJ2-2, reads SQTIHQWPATLVQPVGSPLSLECTVEGTSNPNLYWYRQAAGRGLQLLFYSVGIGQISSEVPQNLSASRPQDRQFILSSKKLLLSDSGFYLCAWSVRDRDTGELFFGEGSRLTVL.

This chain connects TRBV7-2 to TRBJ1-1; TRBD1 might be the D (6 bases). V was cut by 6 bases and J by 3 bases, with 14 bases left in between. The germline gives CDR1 SGHTA, CDR2 FQGNSA. The CDR3 runs 14 residues. The CDR3 is CASRADSSYTEAFF. As DNA, the CDR3 is TGTGCCAGCAGGGCGGACAGCAGTTACACTGAAGCTTTCTTT.

This chain connects TRBV6-6 to TRBJ2-1, with 8 bases fitting TRBD2. Unmatched junction bases numbered 5, after V lost 6 bases and J lost 4 bases. The CDR3 sequence is 14 residues long. Germline-derived CDR1 and CDR2 are MNHNY and SVGAGI (reference sequence). The CDR3: CASSPSGGYNEQFF. CDR3 nucleotide sequence: TGTGCCAGCAGCCCCAGCGGGGGTTACAATGAGCAGTTCTTC.

This chain joins TRBV24-1 and TRBJ2-7; the match to TRBD1 covers 12 bases. Germline V gene sequence: CDR1 KGHDR, CDR2 SFDVKD. With 11 bases clipped from V and 5 bases from J, the junction kept 9 bases outside the gene matches. The CDR3 loop spans 14 amino acids. The CDR3 bases are TGTGCCAACGGACCGGGACAGGGGGCCCACGAGCAGTACGTC. Translation: CANGPGQGAHEQYV.

The chain has TRBV6-1 and TRBJ2-7, with D perhaps matching TRBD2 (6 bases). V gave up 6 bases and J gave up 6 bases, with 15 bases separating them. Germline V CDR1 and CDR2: MNHNS, SASEGT. This CDR3 is 13 amino acids long. The CDR3 sequence: CASRLRGGIEQYV. DNA for the CDR3: TGTGCCAGCAGACTTCGGGGAGGTATCGAGCAGTACGTC.

This chain joins TRBV2 and TRBJ1-5; D unclear. V lost 2 bases and J lost 4, with 9 bases in between. Germline CDR1 SNHLY, CDR2 FYNNEI. The CDR3 totals 14 residues. The CDR3 sequence is CASSEQGSNQPQHF. In DNA form, the CDR3 reads TGTGCCAGCAGTGAACAAGGGAGTAATCAGCCCCAGCATTTT.

V is TRBV5-1 and J is TRBJ1-4; D unresolved. Trimming left V 0 bases short and J 6 bases short, with 6 bases between. CDR3 length: 13 residues. Germline V CDR1 and CDR2: SGHRS, YFSETQ. This CDR3 is CASSLAPDEKLFF. The CDR3 DNA is TGCGCCAGCAGCTTGGCCCCGGATGAAAAACTGTTTTTT.

The rearrangement links TRBV6-5 to TRBJ1-6, with TRBD1 as a possible D gene (5 bases). Trimming pared 2 bases from V and 6 bases from J, leaving 14 bases between. From germline, CDR1 is MNHEY and CDR2 SVGAGI. The CDR3 has 16 amino acids. The chain's CDR3 is CASSYEASGVNSPLHF. In nucleotides, the CDR3 is TGTGCCAGCAGTTACGAAGCTTCGGGGGTTAATTCACCCCTCCACTTT.